This T cell receptor beta chain was recorded in a study of blood T cell repertoires in COVID-19. Assay used: immunoSEQ multiplex PCR; TCRdb lists only in-frame clones, some missing. The data hold approximately 98,000 clones, with over 70% observed a single time. Trimming took 0 bases from V and 0 from J, leaving 13 bases between them. The CDR3 covers 17 residues. The germline CDR1 and CDR2 sequences are SGHTS and YDEGEE. The TCR originated in an elderly woman with acute or convalescent COVID-19. This sequence joins TRBV5-8 and TRBJ1-3; possible D gene TRBD1, 6 bases. Sequenced sample: peripheral blood. The CDR3 loop reads CASSLEGTPHSGNTIYF. In DNA form, the CDR3 reads TGTGCCAGCAGCTTGGAGGGGACACCGCACTCTGGAAACACCATATATTTT.